These 9 T cell receptor beta chains came from one sample sequenced in a study of Graves' ophthalmopathy and Graves' hyperthyroidism. The sequenced template was RNA, covering the TCR beta CDR3 region. An initial RT-PCR round employing HTBI primers preceded a second-round multiplex PCR. TCRdb called the multiplex PCR reads again in MiXCR, with one record for every CDR3 protein. The data contain some 750,000 distinct CDR3 sequences, roughly two fifths of them singletons. The sequenced sample was peripheral blood. The source of these receptors is an adult man with Graves' ophthalmopathy.

This clonotype was recorded a few times. This chain links TRBV6-1 with TRBJ1-2; D gene ambiguous. Trimming left V 1 base short and J 3 bases short, with 12 bases between. Germline V CDR1 and CDR2: MNHNS, SASEGT. This CDR3 has 15 residues. The CDR3 region has the DNA TGTGCCAGCAGTGAAGGGTCGGCTCGGGACTATGGCTACACCTTC. Translation: CASSEGSARDYGYTF.

This clonotype was seen more than once but under ten times. The CDR3 DNA follows: TGTGCCAGCAGCCAAGATCAGGGTTACACCGGGGAGCTGTTTTTT. Its translation is CASSQDQGYTGELFF. This rearrangement joins TRBV14 to TRBJ2-2, with TRBD1 as a possible D gene (5 bases). CDR1 SGHDN and CDR2 FVKESK come from the germline V gene. The CDR3 has 15 amino acids. V was trimmed by 0 bases and J by 3 bases, leaving 8 bases between them. The variable domain in full, with the rest retrieved from reference TRBV14 and TRBJ2-2, is EAGVTQFPSHSVIEKGQTVTLRCDPISGHDNLYWYRRVMGKEIKFLLHFVKESKQDESGMPNNRFLAERTGGTYSTLKVQPAELEDSGVYFCASSQDQGYTGELFFGEGSRLTVL.

The V gene is TRBV7-9, the J gene TRBJ2-6; 9 bases align to TRBD2. After removal of 6 bases from V and 4 bases from J, the junction contained 4 bases not matched to a gene. CDR1 SEHNR and CDR2 FQNEAQ come from the germline V gene (reference sequence). The CDR3 sequence is 15 residues long. The CDR3 DNA reads as TGTGCCAGCAGGCGCGGGGGGGCCGGGGCCAACGTCCTGACTTTC. Protein product: CASRRGGAGANVLTF. Looking up the rest from reference TRBV7-9 and TRBJ2-6 gives the full variable domain: DTGVSQNPRHKITKRGQNVTFRCDPISEHNRLYWYRQTLGQGPEFLTYFQNEAQLEKSRLLSDRFSAERPKGSFSTLEIQRTEQGDSAMYLCASRRGGAGANVLTFGAGSRLTVL.

This clonotype was counted many times. The genes are TRBV15 and TRBJ1-1; 8 bases match TRBD1. The V gene end was trimmed by 0 bases and the J gene end by 4 bases; junction bases not matched to a gene: 1. This CDR3 region has 14 residues. Germline CDR1 and CDR2: LNHNV and YYDKDF (reference sequence). The CDR3 DNA reads TGTGCCACCAGCAGAGACACAGGGGGCACTGAAGCTTTCTTT. Residues: CATSRDTGGTEAFF.

The V call is TRBV7-6, the J call TRBJ1-2; D is ambiguous. V lost 5 bases and J lost 6, with 16 bases in between. The CDR3 consists of 14 residues. CDR1 and CDR2 from the germline V gene are SGHVS and FNYEAQ. The CDR3 sequence is CASSPSAGGHGYTF. The CDR3 bases are TGTGCCAGCAGCCCATCAGCGGGAGGCCATGGCTACACCTTC. Using reference TRBV7-6 and TRBJ1-2 for the parts outside the CDR3, the full variable domain is GAGVSQSPRYKVTKRGQDVALRCDPISGHVSLYWYRQALGQGPEFLTYFNYEAQQDKSGLPNDRFSAERPEGSISTLTIQRTEQRDSAMYRCASSPSAGGHGYTFGSGTRLTVV.

The sample holds many counts of this clonotype. This rearrangement joins TRBV20-1 to TRBJ1-2, with 8 bases lining up with TRBD1. The germline V gene has CDR1 DFQATT and CDR2 SNEGSKA (reference sequence). The CDR3 spans 14 residues. V trimming: 6 bases; J trimming: 5 bases; junction bases outside the gene matches: 11. The CDR3 loop reads CSAKDRGRGYGYTF. The CDR3 DNA sequence: TGCAGTGCGAAAGACAGGGGCCGAGGGTATGGCTACACCTTC.

V usage is TRBV6-4 and J usage is TRBJ2-2; D uncertain. The germline V and J ends were trimmed by 2 bases and 5 bases, with 6 bases remaining between them. The CDR3 totals 13 residues. The germline gives CDR1 MRHNA, CDR2 SNTAGT. The CDR3: CASSDRITGELFF. CDR3 coding DNA: TGTGCCAGCAGTGACAGAATTACCGGGGAGCTGTTTTTT.

Many counts were recorded for this clonotype. The chain uses TRBV12-3 or TRBV12-4 and TRBJ1-5; 10 bases map to TRBD1. The CDR3 extends over 17 amino acids. The V segment lost 7 bases and the J segment 6 bases; nucleotides outside the gene matches: 15. The chain's CDR3 is CASNLETGGVLVQPQHF. The CDR3 coding sequence is TGTGCCAGCAACTTGGAGACAGGGGGCGTTTTAGTTCAGCCCCAGCATTTT.

This clonotype was detected only a few times. The chain employs TRBV11-3 and TRBJ1-1, with D unclear. CDR1 SGHNT and CDR2 YENEEA come from the germline V gene. CDR3 length: 13 residues. Trimming removed 2 bases at V and 8 bases at J, with 12 bases between. The DNA of the CDR3 is TGTGCCAGCAGCTTATCGATCTCGGTGGAAGCTTTCTTT. Translated, it gives CASSLSISVEAFF.